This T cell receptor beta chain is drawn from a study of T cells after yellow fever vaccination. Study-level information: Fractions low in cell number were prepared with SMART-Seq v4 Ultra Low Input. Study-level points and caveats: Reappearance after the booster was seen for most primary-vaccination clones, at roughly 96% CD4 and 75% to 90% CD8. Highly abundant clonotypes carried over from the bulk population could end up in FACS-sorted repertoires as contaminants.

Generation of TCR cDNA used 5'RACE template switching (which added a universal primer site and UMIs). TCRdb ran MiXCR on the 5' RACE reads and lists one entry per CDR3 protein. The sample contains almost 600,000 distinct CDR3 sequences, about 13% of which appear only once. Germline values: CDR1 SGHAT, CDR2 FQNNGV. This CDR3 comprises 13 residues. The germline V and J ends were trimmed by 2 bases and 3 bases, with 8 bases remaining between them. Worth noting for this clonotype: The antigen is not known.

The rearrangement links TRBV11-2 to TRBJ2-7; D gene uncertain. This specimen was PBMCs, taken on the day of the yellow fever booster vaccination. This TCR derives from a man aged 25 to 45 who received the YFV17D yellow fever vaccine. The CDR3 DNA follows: TGTGCCAGCAGCTTAATCAGAAACTACGAGCAGTACTTC. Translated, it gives CASSLIRNYEQYF.